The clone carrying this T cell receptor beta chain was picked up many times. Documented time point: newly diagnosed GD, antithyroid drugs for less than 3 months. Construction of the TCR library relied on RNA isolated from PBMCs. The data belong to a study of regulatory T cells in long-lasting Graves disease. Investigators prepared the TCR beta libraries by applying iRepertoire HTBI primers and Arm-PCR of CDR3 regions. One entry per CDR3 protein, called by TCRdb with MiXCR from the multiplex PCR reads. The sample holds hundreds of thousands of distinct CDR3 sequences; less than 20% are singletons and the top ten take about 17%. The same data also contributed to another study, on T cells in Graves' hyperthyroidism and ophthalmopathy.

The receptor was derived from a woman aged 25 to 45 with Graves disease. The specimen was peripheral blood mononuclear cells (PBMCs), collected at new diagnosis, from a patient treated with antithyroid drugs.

This CDR3 reads CASSSSTNTEAFF. Here the CDR3 DNA reads TGTGCCAGCAGTTCCTCGACGAACACTGAAGCTTTCTTT. The J gene is TRBJ1-1, the V gene TRBV12-3 or TRBV12-4; D not certain. This CDR3 spans 13 amino acids. V lost 4 bases and J lost 1, with 7 bases in between.